This T cell receptor beta chain was recorded in a study of cytomegalovirus exposure and HLA in healthy donors. Points from the study as a whole: Later analysis associated a missense DCLRE1C variant with TCR beta V- and J-gene trimming.

The PCR used 60 Vbeta and 13 Jbeta primers. The repertoire was sequenced with immunoSEQ multiplex PCR; TCRdb's copy has only in-frame clones and lacks some. This table has around 99,000 clones, roughly 70% appearing once. By share of the sample, this clone is medium-sized (0.01 to 0.1%). Its antigen is as yet unknown. The V end was cut by 8 bases, the J end by 0 bases, with 16 bases between. Germline V lookup: CDR1 SGHTA, CDR2 FQGNSA. CDR3 size: 15 residues. The receptor's source is a woman aged 40 to 50 in good health and CMV-seropositive. This rearrangement joins TRBV7-2 to TRBJ1-2, with D hard to call. Source material: PBMCs. This chain's CDR3 is CASDRGSQTNYGYTF. The CDR3 DNA sequence: TGTGCCAGCGATAGAGGTTCGCAGACTAACTATGGCTACACCTTC.